The sample holds a few counts of the clone carrying this T cell receptor (beta chain). Its antigen is unidentified. Antigen-specific CD4+ T cells were first expanded with viral peptide pools by the ViraFEST assay and only then sequenced. Scientists isolated CD4+ T cells after an approximately 10-day culture period ended. The data belong to a study of vaccination effects on CD4 cells after COVID-19. Assay used: immunoSEQ multiplex PCR; TCRdb lists only in-frame clones, some missing. The sample carries tens of thousands of clones, approximately 61% recorded once. Study outcomes and limitations: By a late point after vaccination, infection- and vaccine-induced clones had shrunk markedly through clonal contraction. Convalescent patients were scarce, and early post-infection timepoints were absent.

Trimming cost V 0 bases and J 0 bases, with 6 bases left between them. Germline V gene data show CDR1 as SGHNT and CDR2 as YYREEE (reference sequence). This CDR3 has 14 residues. The chain is built from TRBV5-4 and TRBJ1-1, with a possible D match to TRBD1 (5 bases). The sequence came from a human donor who received a COVID-19 vaccine. This specimen was CD4+ T cells from PBMCs cultured with HCoV-229E spike peptides, taken before COVID-19 vaccination. The CDR3 DNA reads as TGTGCCAGCAGCTTGGGAGGGGTGAACACTGAAGCTTTCTTT. Its translation is CASSLGGVNTEAFF. The whole variable domain, remainder taken from reference TRBV5-4 and TRBJ1-1, is ETGVTQSPTHLIKTRGQQVTLRCSSQSGHNTVSWYQQALGQGPQFIFQYYREEENGRGNFPPRFSGLQFPNYSSELNVNALELDDSALYLCASSLGGVNTEAFFGQGTRLTVV.